Sequencing of this TCR beta chain was carried out in a study of blood T cell repertoires in COVID-19. Whole-study context: COVID-19 samples, acute and convalescent, were from the United States, Italy and Spain. The analysed material was cDNA or gDNA that came from T cells, B-cell-depleted T cells, or PBMCs.

Authors' processing steps: Cell counts per sample came from amplifying reference gene primers. Sequencing was performed with immunoSEQ multiplex PCR; in TCRdb, only in-frame clones are kept and a portion is missing. V and J calls and clone size are given by that table; D and trimming were obtained from the DNA. The profile shows 270,000 or so clones, roughly nine tenths of them singletons. V was cut by 0 bases and J by 6 bases, with 8 bases left in between. The CDR3 runs to 13 residues. Sequencing input: peripheral blood. This chain connects TRBV12-3 or TRBV12-4 to TRBJ2-5; D call uncertain. This TCR was recovered from a woman aged 35 to 49 who had recovered from COVID-19. CDR3: CASSLAGNKTQYF. CDR3 coding DNA: TGTGCCAGCAGTTTAGCGGGCAATAAGACCCAGTACTTC.